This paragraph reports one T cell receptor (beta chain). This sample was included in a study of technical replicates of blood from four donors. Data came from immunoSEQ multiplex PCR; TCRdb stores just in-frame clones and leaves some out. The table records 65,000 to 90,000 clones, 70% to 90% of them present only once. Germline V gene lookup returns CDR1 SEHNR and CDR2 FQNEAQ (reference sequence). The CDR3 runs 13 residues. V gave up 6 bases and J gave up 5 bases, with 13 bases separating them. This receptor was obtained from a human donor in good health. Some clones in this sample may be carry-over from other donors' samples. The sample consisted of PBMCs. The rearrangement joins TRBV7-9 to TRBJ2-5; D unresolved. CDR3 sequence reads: CASSSTLVETQYF. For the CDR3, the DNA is TGTGCCAGCAGTTCTACCCTAGTGGAGACCCAGTACTTC.